One sample yielded the 30 T cell receptor beta chains listed below, sequenced in a study of blood T cell repertoires in COVID-19 (dated by TCRdb to between 2020 and 2021). Library prep was done by the immunoSEQ multiplex PCR assay. In its TCRdb copy, this immuneACCESS table keeps in-frame sequences only and misses some clones. Where compared with another copy, unresolved V genes explain less than half of these, and the others have no known cause. This sample holds just over 95,000 clones; roughly 82% were observed only once. The ten largest clones represent under 20% of the sample. Sequenced material: peripheral blood. The receptor source for this set is a man older than 75 with acute or convalescent COVID-19.

For the CDR3, the DNA is TGTGCCAGCACCAACTCAAATTCACCCCTCCACTTT. This encodes CASTNSNSPLHF. The chain couples TRBV28 to TRBJ1-6; D not resolved. CDR3 length: 12 residues. The V gene lost 7 bases and the J gene lost 7 bases, with 8 bases spanning the gap. Looked up from germline, CDR1 is MDHEN and CDR2 is SYDVKM.

The V call is TRBV28, the J call TRBJ1-5; D is unclear. The CDR3 length is 14 residues. The V gene's germline CDR1 is MDHEN and CDR2 SYDVKM. V was cut by 3 bases and J by 2 bases, with 8 bases left in between. CDR3 amino acids: CASSFFSGNQPQHF. DNA for the CDR3: TGTGCCAGCAGTTTTTTCAGCGGCAATCAGCCCCAGCATTTT. The entire variable domain, with the rest obtained from reference TRBV28 and TRBJ1-5, is as follows: DVKVTQSSRYLVKRTGEKVFLECVQDMDHENMFWYRQDPGLGLRLIYFSYDVKMKEKGDIPEGYSVSREKKERFSLILESASTNQTSMYLCASSFFSGNQPQHFGDGTRLSIL.

This chain uses TRBV6-2 or TRBV6-3 with TRBJ1-2; 9 bases fit TRBD1. The junction had 9 bases not matched to a gene; V was cut back by 5 bases and J by 8 bases. CDR1 is MNHEY, CDR2 SVGEGT, per germline. CDR3 size: 14 residues. The CDR3 DNA reads TGTGCCAGCAGTACCTTGGGACAGGGTCGCGGCTACACCTTC. Amino acids: CASSTLGQGRGYTF.

The J gene is TRBJ2-7, the V gene TRBV7-9, with a tentative D call TRBD1 (5 bases). Germline V gives CDR1 SEHNR, CDR2 FQNEAQ (reference sequence). V was trimmed by 5 bases and J by 3 bases, leaving 14 bases between them. The length of the CDR3 is 14 residues. This chain's CDR3 is CASSGQGGLYEQYF. Here the CDR3 DNA reads TGTGCCAGCAGCGGGCAGGGTGGGCTCTACGAGCAGTACTTC.

The rearrangement links TRBV5-1 to TRBJ2-6; TRBD2 is a possible D gene (5 bases). In germline, CDR1 is SGHRS, CDR2 YFSETQ. V shed 0 bases and J shed 3 bases, with 7 bases lying between them. The CDR3 runs to 15 residues. The CDR3 DNA sequence: TGCGCCAGCAGCTTGGACGGGGTTGGGGCCAACGTCCTGACTTTC. This codes for CASSLDGVGANVLTF.

This clone was recorded a few times. The rearrangement uses TRBV19 and TRBJ1-5, with unresolved D. The CDR3 extends over 13 amino acids. Germline V gene sequence: CDR1 LNHDA, CDR2 SQIVND (reference sequence). V was trimmed by 7 bases and J by 3 bases, leaving 10 bases between them. The CDR3 here is CASMGAFNQPQHF. The CDR3 nucleotides read TGTGCCAGTATGGGAGCGTTCAATCAGCCCCAGCATTTT. Full variable domain (outside the CDR3, taken from reference TRBV19 and TRBJ1-5): DGGITQSPKYLFRKEGQNVTLSCEQNLNHDAMYWYRQDPGQGLRLIYYSQIVNDFQKGDIAEGYSVSREKKESFPLTVTSAQKNPTAFYLCASMGAFNQPQHFGDGTRLSIL.

The chain combines TRBV19 with TRBJ1-2; possibly TRBD1 for D (6 bases). Trimming cost V 2 bases and J 8 bases, with 18 bases left between them. CDR1 LNHDA and CDR2 SQIVND come from the germline V gene (reference sequence). This CDR3 has 15 residues. The CDR3: CASSIQGTHLGGYTF. Written as DNA, the CDR3 is TGTGCCAGTAGTATACAGGGGACCCATCTTGGCGGCTACACCTTC.

The chain carries TRBV14 and TRBJ2-7; 12 bases fit TRBD2. The CDR3 consists of 17 residues. CDR1 is SGHDN and CDR2 is FVKESK in the germline V gene. Trimming removed 0 bases from V and 7 bases from J; junction bases left unmatched: 10. The chain's CDR3 is CASSQESLGLAGREQYF. CDR3 nucleotides: TGTGCCAGCAGCCAAGAATCGCTTGGACTAGCGGGAAGGGAGCAGTACTTC. The full variable domain, completed using reference TRBV14 and TRBJ2-7, is EAGVTQFPSHSVIEKGQTVTLRCDPISGHDNLYWYRRVMGKEIKFLLHFVKESKQDESGMPNNRFLAERTGGTYSTLKVQPAELEDSGVYFCASSQESLGLAGREQYFGPGTRLTVT.

The chain couples TRBV6-5 to TRBJ1-5; D is perhaps TRBD1 (6 bases). Germline CDR1 and CDR2: MNHEY and SVGAGI. Deletions cut 6 bases from V and 6 bases from J, with 18 bases between. The CDR3 length is 15 residues. CDR3 loop: CASRVGSTGFQPQHF. CDR3 bases: TGTGCCAGCAGGGTCGGGTCAACAGGGTTTCAGCCCCAGCATTTT.

This rearrangement joins TRBV5-1 to TRBJ2-1; 7 bases are a match to TRBD1. The V gene's germline CDR1 is SGHRS and CDR2 YFSETQ. The V segment lost 2 bases and the J segment 2 bases; nucleotides outside the gene matches: 1. CDR3 length equals 14 residues. CDR3 sequence reads: CASSFGQAYNEQFF. Here the CDR3 DNA reads TGCGCCAGCAGCTTTGGACAGGCCTACAATGAGCAGTTCTTC.

The chain employs TRBV9 and TRBJ2-3, with 16 bases fitting TRBD2. The germline V gene has CDR1 SGDLS and CDR2 YYNGEE. V dropped 4 bases and J dropped 4; count of bases not matched to a gene: 12. This CDR3 is 19 amino acids long. The CDR3, as DNA: TGTGCCAGCAGCAGGGGACTAGCGGGGGGGCAAGCTCTTTCAGATACGCAGTATTTT. This sequence encodes CASSRGLAGGQALSDTQYF.

The chain joins TRBV18 to TRBJ2-5, with 11 positions matching TRBD2. This CDR3 has 16 residues. CDR1 KGHSH and CDR2 LQKENI come from the germline V gene. V shed 3 bases and J 5 bases; nucleotides not matched to a gene: 8. CDR3 loop: CASSPATSGTGETQYF. Written as DNA, the CDR3 is TGTGCCAGCTCACCCGCGACTAGCGGGACGGGCGAGACCCAGTACTTC.

The chain couples TRBV29-1 to TRBJ2-5, with 8 bases fitting TRBD2. V gave up 2 bases and J gave up 2 bases; unmatched junction bases: 1. From germline, CDR1 is SQVTM and CDR2 ANQGSEA. CDR3 length: 13 residues. CDR3 amino acids: CSVESSGQETQYF. The CDR3 nucleotides read TGCAGCGTTGAATCTAGCGGGCAAGAGACCCAGTACTTC.

The rearrangement links TRBV11-3 to TRBJ2-5; D is uncertain. V was pared by 5 bases and J by 3 bases, with 10 bases between. CDR1 is SGHNT, CDR2 YENEEA, per germline. The CDR3 runs to 13 residues. The CDR3 reads CASSGLRKETQYF. CDR3 coding DNA: TGTGCCAGCAGCGGTCTCAGGAAAGAGACCCAGTACTTC.

The chain recombines TRBV7-2 with TRBJ1-2; a possible D gene is TRBD1 (5 bases). The CDR3 length is 14 residues. Trimming shortened V by 1 base and J by 8 bases, and 14 bases separated the two germline ends. In germline, CDR1 is SGHTA, CDR2 FQGNSA. CDR3: CASSLGWQGSGYTF. Written as DNA, the CDR3 is TGTGCCAGCAGCTTAGGATGGCAGGGCAGCGGCTACACCTTC.

This chain joins TRBV19 and TRBJ2-7; TRBD1 agrees at 10 bases. Germline V gives CDR1 LNHDA, CDR2 SQIVND (reference sequence). The CDR3 is 14 residues long. V shed 9 bases, J shed 6 bases, and the junction held 11 bases outside the gene matches. The CDR3 DNA is TGTGCCAGCGGGACCGGGACAGGGGAGCGCGAGCAGTACTTC. This codes for CASGTGTGEREQYF.

V usage is TRBV30 and J usage is TRBJ1-6, with a tentative D call TRBD1 (6 bases). There are 14 residues in the CDR3. Germline V gene lookup returns CDR1 GTSNPN and CDR2 SVGIG (reference sequence). V lost 3 bases and J 10 bases, leaving 16 bases between the germline ends. CDR3 in amino acids: CAWSDGGLRSPLHF. CDR3 sequence (DNA): TGTGCCTGGAGCGACGGGGGGCTGAGGTCACCCCTCCACTTT. The full variable domain, rest sourced from reference TRBV30 and TRBJ1-6, is SQTIHQWPATLVQPVGSPLSLECTVEGTSNPNLYWYRQAAGRGLQLLFYSVGIGQISSEVPQNLSASRPQDRQFILSSKKLLLSDSGFYLCAWSDGGLRSPLHFGNGTRLTVT.

CDR3 amino acids: CSAGTGGGSPLHF. The CDR3 DNA reads TGCAGCGCTGGGACAGGGGGCGGTTCACCCCTCCACTTT. The rearrangement uses TRBV29-1 and TRBJ1-6; 12 bases agree with TRBD1. This CDR3 spans 13 amino acids. The V and J ends lost 7 bases and 9 bases, in that order; junction bases with no gene match: 4. Germline assignment: CDR1 SQVTM and CDR2 ANQGSEA. Variable domain in full (rest from reference TRBV29-1 and TRBJ1-6): SAVISQKPSRDICQRGTSLTIQCQVDSQVTMMFWYRQQPGQSLTLIATANQGSEATYESGFVIDKFPISRPNLTFSTLTVSNMSPEDSSIYLCSAGTGGGSPLHFGNGTRLTVT.

The rearrangement links TRBV7-5 to TRBJ2-7; TRBD2 was called by the table and not checked on the DNA. TRBV7-5 is annotated as a pseudogene. This CDR3 is 10 amino acids long. The CDR3, as DNA: TGTGCCAGACCCATCCCCGGTCCCGACTTC. Protein: CARPIPGPDF.

The chain links TRBV28 to TRBJ2-2, with a weak D call TRBD1 (5 bases). The CDR3 is 15 residues long. Per the germline V gene, CDR1 is MDHEN and CDR2 is SYDVKM. The V end was cut by 6 bases, the J end by 1 base, with 12 bases between. Here the CDR3 DNA reads TGTGCCAGCAGCCTAGGGGCCAAGAACACCGGGGAGCTGTTTTTT. Its translation is CASSLGAKNTGELFF.

In its sample, this clone was seen once. The CDR3 sequence: CASSFRATNEKLFF. The CDR3 DNA reads as TGTGCCAGCAGCTTTCGGGCAACTAATGAAAAACTGTTTTTT. The chain employs TRBV5-4 and TRBJ1-4; the D is unclear. Germline V CDR1 and CDR2: SGHNT, YYREEE (reference sequence). V was cut by 2 bases and J by 0 bases, with 5 bases left in between. The CDR3 loop spans 14 amino acids.

This clone was found once. The V call is TRBV6-2 or TRBV6-3, the J call TRBJ1-6, with 8 bases aligning to TRBD1. J was trimmed by 0 bases and V by 6 bases; bases with no gene match: 4. Germline V gene data show CDR1 as MNHEY and CDR2 as SVGEGT. This CDR3 comprises 16 residues. The CDR3 here is CASSGQGVSYNSPLHF. CDR3 DNA sequence: TGTGCCAGCAGCGGACAGGGAGTCTCCTATAATTCACCCCTCCACTTT.

The chain recombines TRBV3-1 (or the pseudogene TRBV3-2) with TRBJ2-5, with 12 bases fitting TRBD2. This CDR3 has 16 amino acids. With V trimmed by 1 base and J by 6 bases, 6 bases remained unmatched. The germline gives CDR1 LGHDT, CDR2 YNNKEL (reference sequence). The CDR3 nucleotides read TGTGCCAGCAGCCAAGCTCCTAGCGGGGGGGTGAAGACCCAGTACTTC. The encoded protein is CASSQAPSGGVKTQYF.

About this clone: Other DNA sequences in this specimen translate into the identical CDR3. The chain is built from TRBV5-1 and TRBJ1-2; 10 bases agree with TRBD1. The germline CDR1 and CDR2 sequences are SGHRS and YFSETQ. This CDR3 region has 15 residues. Trimming took 4 bases from V and 2 from J; bases not matched to a gene: 5. CDR3 in amino acids: CASSPGDRGNYGYTF. CDR3 DNA sequence: TGCGCCAGCAGCCCAGGGGACAGGGGAAACTATGGCTACACCTTC.

The gene calls are TRBV6-5 and TRBJ2-7; D perhaps matches TRBD1 (6 bases). CDR3 length: 14 residues. The germline V gene encodes CDR1 MNHEY and CDR2 SVGAGI. V lost 6 bases, J lost 3 bases, and 15 bases lay in between. The CDR3 reads CASRSLRQVYEQYF. The CDR3, as DNA: TGTGCCAGCAGATCCTTACGACAGGTCTACGAGCAGTACTTC.

This chain joins TRBV28 and TRBJ1-1; D is unresolved. V shed 3 bases and J shed 6 bases, with 8 bases lying between them. The CDR3 is 12 residues long. Germline V CDR1 and CDR2: MDHEN, SYDVKM. CDR3 sequence (DNA): TGTGCCAGCAGTTTTAGAACAGCTGAAGCTTTCTTT. Translating it yields CASSFRTAEAFF.

The genes are TRBV5-5 and TRBJ1-1, with a weak D call TRBD1 (5 bases). Deletions cut 2 bases from V and 2 bases from J, with 7 bases between. Germline CDR1 SGHKS, CDR2 YYEKEE (reference sequence). The CDR3 consists of 13 residues. CDR3: CASSLGDNTEAFF. CDR3 coding DNA: TGTGCCAGCAGCTTAGGGGATAACACTGAAGCTTTCTTT. The full variable domain, rest sourced from reference TRBV5-5 and TRBJ1-1, is DAGVTQSPTHLIKTRGQQVTLRCSPISGHKSVSWYQQVLGQGPQFIFQYYEKEERGRGNFPDRFSARQFPNYSSELNVNALLLGDSALYLCASSLGDNTEAFFGQGTRLTVV.

The rearrangement uses TRBV2 and TRBJ2-3; perhaps TRBD1 as D (5 bases). Germline V CDR1 and CDR2: SNHLY, FYNNEI. Trimming shortened V by 2 bases and J by 2 bases, and 8 bases separated the two germline ends. The CDR3 is 14 residues long. CDR3 residues: CASSERQTTDTQYF. DNA for the CDR3: TGTGCCAGCAGTGAACGACAGACCACAGATACGCAGTATTTT. Based on the CDR3 plus reference TRBV2 and TRBJ2-3, the full variable domain is EPEVTQTPSHQVTQMGQEVILRCVPISNHLYFYWYRQILGQKVEFLVSFYNNEISEKSEIFDDQFSVERPDGSNFTLKIRSTKLEDSAMYFCASSERQTTDTQYFGPGTRLTVL.

This chain joins TRBV10-3 and TRBJ2-2; a possible D gene is TRBD1 (5 bases). Trimming stripped 3 bases from V and 1 base from J, with 9 bases between. Germline-derived CDR1 and CDR2 are ENHRY and SYGVKD. The CDR3 is 15 residues long. CDR3 coding DNA: TGTGCCATCAGTGATCCCAGGGAGAACACCGGGGAGCTGTTTTTT. This codes for CAISDPRENTGELFF.

The chain uses TRBV5-1 and TRBJ2-7, with 9 bases identical to TRBD1. Germline CDR1 is SGHRS and CDR2 is YFSETQ. The CDR3 sequence is 15 residues long. V lost 3 bases and J lost 5; bases outside the gene matches: 9. The CDR3 here is CASSSAGTGWDEQYF. The DNA of the CDR3 is TGCGCCAGCAGCTCCGCCGGGACAGGGTGGGACGAGCAGTACTTC.